This TCR beta chain originates from a study of CD8+ T cells in alopecia areata. Study-level information: Among treated patients, oral tofacitinib was administered at 5 to 10 mg twice daily. Study findings and constraints: In scalp and blood during tofacitinib, many expanded lesional clones persisted.

The treatment is: oral pan-JAK inhibitor, 5-10 mg twice daily. As the sequencing template, cDNA was produced by extracting RNA and reverse transcribing it. The data were produced by immunoSEQ multiplex PCR, yet TCRdb's version contains in-frame clones alone and is incomplete. The data contain 190,000 or so clones, roughly 64% of them singletons. As regards this clone: Its antigen is unknown.

Trimming removed 3 bases at V and 4 bases at J, with 22 bases between. Looked up from germline, CDR1 is SEHNR and CDR2 is FQNEAQ (reference sequence). This CDR3 has 18 amino acids. The specimen comprised CD8+ T cells sorted from blood, sampled at week 24, from a patient treated with tofacitinib. The sequence derives from a human donor with alopecia areata. The genes are TRBV7-9 and TRBJ2-1, with D possibly being TRBD2 (7 bases). CDR3 DNA sequence: TGTGCCAGCAGCTTGCTCCGTTCGGGGGGCCGACCTTACAATGAGCAGTTCTTC. Protein product: CASSLLRSGGRPYNEQFF.